These T cell receptor beta chains were read from a single sample in a study of CD8+CD57+ T cells in acquired aplastic anemia. MiXCR, run by TCRdb on the reads, gives a single entry per CDR3 protein. The sample lists tens of thousands of distinct CDR3 sequences, about 70% occurring once. Source material: sorted CD4+, CD8+, or CD8+CD57+ T cells (not recorded which) from PBMCs. The source is a human donor in good health, serving as a control. CDR3s include the opening cysteine and the closing phenylalanine or tryptophan. The order of the fields is J gene, D gene, V gene, clone size, CDR3 protein, CDR3 DNA. The D gene is left open where the match is weak. Where a row states a size, it is once, few, many or the class of an expanded clone; other rows omit it.

J: TRBJ2-1; D: TRBD1; V: TRBV7-6; size: .; CDR3: CASSLSGQGRDEQFF; DNA: TGTGCCAGCAGCTTATCAGGACAGGGGAGAGATGAGCAGTTCTTC
J: TRBJ2-5; D: .; V: TRBV29-1; size: once; CDR3: CSGGVARETQYF; DNA: TGCAGCGGAGGGGTAGCGAGGGAGACCCAGTACTTC
J: TRBJ1-1; D: .; V: TRBV10-3; size: medium-sized; CDR3: CVPSFVRRNGEAFF; DNA: TGTGTGCCATCGTTCGTGCGGCGGAACGGCGAAGCTTTCTTT
J: TRBJ1-1; D: .; V: TRBV5-1; size: few; CDR3: CASSLTGVGTEAFF; DNA: TGCGCCAGCAGCTTAACAGGCGTAGGCACTGAAGCTTTCTTT
J: TRBJ2-2; D: TRBD1; V: TRBV13; size: many; CDR3: CASTTGTGNTGELFF; DNA: TGTGCCAGCACAACCGGGACAGGGAACACCGGGGAGCTGTTTTTT
J: TRBJ2-1; D: TRBD2; V: TRBV24-1; size: .; CDR3: CATSSGGRYNEQFF; DNA: TGTGCCACCTCCAGCGGGGGGCGGTACAATGAGCAGTTCTTC
J: TRBJ2-7; D: .; V: TRBV7-7; size: .; CDR3: CASSLAPDYEQYF; DNA: TGTGCCAGCAGCTTAGCGCCGGACTACGAGCAGTACTTC
J: TRBJ1-1; D: .; V: TRBV6-1; size: many; CDR3: CASSLPAAGSETEAFF; DNA: TGTGCCAGCAGCCTCCCCGCTGCAGGGTCGGAAACTGAAGCTTTCTTT
J: TRBJ1-5; D: TRBD1; V: TRBV2; size: .; CDR3: CASSRTGLGSGNQPQHF; DNA: TGTGCCAGCAGTAGGACAGGGTTGGGGAGTGGAAATCAGCCCCAGCATTTT
J: TRBJ1-1; D: .; V: TRBV2; size: .; CDR3: CASQGNTEAFF; DNA: TGTGCCAGTCAGGGGAACACTGAAGCTTTCTTT
J: TRBJ2-7; D: .; V: TRBV15; size: .; CDR3: CATSPQGHSYEQYF; DNA: TGTGCCACCAGCCCGCAGGGGCACTCCTACGAGCAGTACTTC
J: TRBJ2-5; D: .; V: TRBV11-2; size: .; CDR3: CASSLDSGTPEETQYF; DNA: TGTGCCAGCAGCTTAGATTCCGGGACACCAGAAGAGACCCAGTACTTC
J: TRBJ1-4; D: .; V: TRBV11-1; size: once; CDR3: CASSSPSKAEKLFF; DNA: TGTGCCAGCAGCTCGCCCTCAAAAGCGGAAAAACTGTTTTTT
J: TRBJ2-2; D: .; V: TRBV20-1; size: many; CDR3: CSASGRNTGELFF; DNA: TGCAGTGCTAGTGGCAGAAACACCGGGGAGCTGTTTTTT
J: TRBJ2-3; D: TRBD2; V: TRBV5-4; size: once; CDR3: CASSSGGNTQYF; DNA: TGTGCCAGCTCTAGCGGGGGTAATACGCAGTATTTT
J: TRBJ2-3; D: TRBD1; V: TRBV29-1; size: .; CDR3: CSVYRTGYTDTQYF; DNA: TGCAGCGTCTACCGGACAGGGTACACAGATACGCAGTATTTT